The T cell receptor beta chain under discussion was sequenced for a study of T cells in Graves' hyperthyroidism and ophthalmopathy. Study-wide findings and caveats: From stable hyperthyroidism, ophthalmopathy was separated by a 13 V-J model.

Worth noting for this clonotype: Its antigen is not identified.

Fresh peripheral blood, 10 ml, yielded the PBMCs. The TCR beta CDR3 regions underwent amplification using RNA transcripts as the source. During a first-round RT-PCR of the TCR CDR3, the HTBI primer set was used. A single record per CDR3 protein comes from TCRdb applying MiXCR to the multiplex PCR reads. The top ten hold roughly 60% of the sample, which has a few hundred thousand distinct CDR3 sequences, 20% to 25% seen once. Sequenced input: blood. The source is a man aged 25-45 years with Graves' ophthalmopathy.

CDR3 nucleotides: TGTGCCAGCAGCTTGAGACAGGATAACATCGGAGACACCGGGGAGCTGTTTTTT. This gives the protein CASSLRQDNIGDTGELFF. The genes are TRBV7-9 and TRBJ2-2, with D maybe TRBD1 (6 bases). V lost 3 bases to trimming and J lost 3 bases, with 20 bases between them. This CDR3 has 18 amino acids. From germline, CDR1 is SEHNR and CDR2 FQNEAQ (reference sequence).